Each of the 11 T cell receptor beta chains below was sequenced from the same sample in a study of blood T cell repertoires in COVID-19. Measured with immunoSEQ multiplex PCR; TCRdb has only the in-frame clones, and not every one. The sample includes approximately 250,000 clones, about 87% of them seen just once. What was sequenced was PBMCs or T cells enriched from blood (not recorded which). The receptors originated from a woman aged 40 to 50 who had been exposed to COVID-19.

This clone was found a few times. J is TRBJ2-2 and V is TRBV27, with unresolved D. Deletions cut 6 bases from V and 0 bases from J, with 8 bases between. Germline V gene data show CDR1 as MNHEY and CDR2 as SMNVEV (reference sequence). The CDR3 is 14 amino acids. Here the CDR3 DNA reads TGTGCCAGCAGCTTCGACACGAACACCGGGGAGCTGTTTTTT. It encodes CASSFDTNTGELFF.

This clone has only a few counts. The chain joins TRBV7-2 to TRBJ2-7; tentative D call: TRBD1 (6 bases). The CDR3 has 15 residues. The ends were cut back, 5 bases at V and 0 bases at J, with 14 bases in the middle. Germline V CDR1 and CDR2: SGHTA, FQGNSA. CDR3 DNA sequence: TGTGCCAGCAGCCGCCGGGACACACGCTCCTACGAGCAGTACTTC. Translated: CASSRRDTRSYEQYF.

For this clone: Additional DNA sequences in this sample encode the identical CDR3. V gene TRBV3-1 (or the pseudogene TRBV3-2) combines with J gene TRBJ2-1, with D hard to call. Germline lookup yields CDR1 LGHDT and CDR2 YNNKEL (reference sequence). Between the trimmed V and J ends, which lost 3 bases and 0 bases, there was a span of 6 bases. This CDR3 contains 14 residues. The CDR3 loop is CASSQGSSYNEQFF. In DNA form, the CDR3 reads TGTGCCAGCAGCCAGGGCAGCTCCTACAATGAGCAGTTCTTC.

The V and J genes are TRBV14 and TRBJ2-4, with a possible D match to TRBD1 (5 bases). V dropped 1 base and J dropped 12 bases, with 16 bases sitting between them. This CDR3 spans 14 amino acids. CDR1 is SGHDN and CDR2 is FVKESK in the germline V gene. The CDR3 loop reads CASSQGVVRTTQYF. The CDR3, as DNA: TGTGCCAGCAGCCAAGGGGTGGTACGGACAACTCAGTACTTC. The full variable domain, its missing parts supplied by reference TRBV14 and TRBJ2-4, is EAGVTQFPSHSVIEKGQTVTLRCDPISGHDNLYWYRRVMGKEIKFLLHFVKESKQDESGMPNNRFLAERTGGTYSTLKVQPAELEDSGVYFCASSQGVVRTTQYFGAGTRLSVL.

This clone was picked up one time. This rearrangement joins TRBV11-2 to TRBJ2-5; a possible D gene is TRBD1 (6 bases). The CDR3 length is 14 residues. CDR1 is SGHAT, CDR2 FQNNGV, per germline. Deletions cut 5 bases from V and 5 bases from J, with 15 bases between. CDR3 region: CASSLPYQGETQYF. In DNA form, the CDR3 reads TGTGCCAGCAGCCTTCCGTACCAGGGGGAGACCCAGTACTTC.

Only one count was recorded for this clone. The chain joins TRBV19 to TRBJ2-7; possible D gene TRBD2, 6 bases. Trimming removed 4 bases from V and 4 bases from J, with 14 bases in between. Germline-derived CDR1 and CDR2 are LNHDA and SQIVND (reference sequence). The length of the CDR3 is 14 residues. The CDR3 DNA reads TGTGCCAGTAGTAGTGGGGACTTCCTATACGAGCAGTACGTC. Translated: CASSSGDFLYEQYV.

The chain has TRBV29-1 and TRBJ2-3, with TRBD2 as a possible D gene (7 bases). Trimming cost V 6 bases and J 5 bases, with 27 bases left between them. The germline gives CDR1 SQVTM, CDR2 ANQGSEA. The CDR3 runs 17 residues. This CDR3 is CSVHSPPRGRALDTQYF. CDR3 nucleotides: TGCAGCGTCCACAGCCCCCCTAGGGGGAGGGCCTTAGATACGCAGTATTTT.

V gene TRBV19 combines with J gene TRBJ1-2; 7 bases match TRBD1. This CDR3 is built from 14 residues. Germline loops: CDR1 LNHDA, CDR2 SQIVND (reference sequence). The trim removed 5 bases at V and 2 bases at J, leaving 5 bases unmatched. CDR3 protein: CASSEPTGNYGYTF. For the CDR3, the DNA is TGTGCCAGTAGTGAACCGACAGGGAACTATGGCTACACCTTC.

This chain connects TRBV11-2 to TRBJ1-6; 11 nucleotides agree with TRBD1. CDR1 and CDR2 from the germline V gene are SGHAT and FQNNGV. This CDR3 contains 16 residues. After removal of 5 bases from V and 10 bases from J, the junction contained 10 bases not matched to a gene. CDR3 bases: TGTGCCAGCAGCCCTACCGGGACAGGGGGGCGATCACCCCTCCACTTT. This translates into CASSPTGTGGRSPLHF.

The chain links TRBV14 to TRBJ2-2; possible D gene TRBD2, 5 bases. This CDR3 is 14 amino acids long. Germline V CDR1 and CDR2: SGHDN, FVKESK. Trimming shortened V by 4 bases and J by 6 bases, and 12 bases separated the two germline ends. The CDR3 DNA reads TGTGCCAGCAGCCCAGTTGGGAGCGCCGGGGAGCTGTTTTTT. This encodes CASSPVGSAGELFF.

This clone has only one observation. The V gene is TRBV7-2, the J gene TRBJ1-2, with TRBD1 identical over 8 bases. The CDR3 loop spans 17 amino acids. After removal of 0 bases from V and 8 bases from J, the junction contained 14 bases not matched to a gene. Germline V gene lookup returns CDR1 SGHTA and CDR2 FQGNSA. The CDR3 DNA reads TGTGCCAGCAGCTTAGCCCCAGGACAGGGCCGTAATTTAGGCTACACCTTC. Residues: CASSLAPGQGRNLGYTF.